This record covers a single TCR beta chain. This CDR3 has 12 amino acids. The V gene's germline CDR1 is MNHNY and CDR2 SVGAGI (reference sequence). The V and J ends lost 0 bases and 5 bases respectively, with 2 bases between them. Profiling relied on immunoSEQ multiplex PCR, and the TCRdb table lists in-frame clones only, not all of them. The data contain under 35,000 clones, about 90% of them singletons. The sample is drawn from a study of T cells in narcolepsy. The sequenced sample was CD45RA- memory CD4+ T cells from PBMCs. The sequence was obtained from a human donor with narcolepsy. The chain recombines TRBV6-6 with TRBJ1-5; the D is unclear. The CDR3 here is CASSYSDQPQHF. CDR3 coding DNA: TGTGCCAGCAGTTACTCGGATCAGCCCCAGCATTTT.